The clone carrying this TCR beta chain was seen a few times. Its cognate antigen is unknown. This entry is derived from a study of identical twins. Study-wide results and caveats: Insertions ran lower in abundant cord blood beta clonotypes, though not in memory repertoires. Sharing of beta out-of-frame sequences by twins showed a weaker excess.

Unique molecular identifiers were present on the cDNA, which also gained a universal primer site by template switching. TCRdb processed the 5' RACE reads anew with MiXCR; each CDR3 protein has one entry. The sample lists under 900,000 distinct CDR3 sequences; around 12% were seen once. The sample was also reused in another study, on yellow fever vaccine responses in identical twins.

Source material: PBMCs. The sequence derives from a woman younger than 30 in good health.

This CDR3 reads CAIERLTGELFF. The CDR3 DNA is TGTGCCATCGAGAGGTTAACCGGGGAGCTGTTTTTT. The chain joins TRBV10-3 to TRBJ2-2; the D is unclear. The CDR3 has 12 residues. V was cut by 8 bases and J by 5 bases, with 9 bases left in between. Germline lookup yields CDR1 ENHRY and CDR2 SYGVKD.